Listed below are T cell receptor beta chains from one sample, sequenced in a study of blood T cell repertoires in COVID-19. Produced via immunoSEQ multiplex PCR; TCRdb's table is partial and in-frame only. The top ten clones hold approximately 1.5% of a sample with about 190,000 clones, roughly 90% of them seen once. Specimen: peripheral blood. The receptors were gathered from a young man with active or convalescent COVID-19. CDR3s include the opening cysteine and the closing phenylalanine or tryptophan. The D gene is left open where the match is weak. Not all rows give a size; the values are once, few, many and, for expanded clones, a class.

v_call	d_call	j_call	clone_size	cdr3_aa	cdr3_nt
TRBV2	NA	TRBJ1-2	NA	CASSEARQGGYGYTF	TGTGCCAGCAGTGAAGCTCGGCAGGGTGGCTATGGCTACACCTTC
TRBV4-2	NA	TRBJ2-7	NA	CASSQDSVAGEQYF	TGTGCCAGCAGCCAAGATTCAGTCGCGGGGGAGCAGTACTTC
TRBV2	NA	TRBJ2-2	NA	CASSDPGDTGELFF	TGTGCCAGCAGTGACCCAGGGGACACCGGGGAGCTGTTTTTT
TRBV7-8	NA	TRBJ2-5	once	CASSAALQETQYF	TGTGCCAGCAGCGCGGCACTCCAAGAGACCCAGTACTTC
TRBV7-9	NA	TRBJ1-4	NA	CASSTTYMSNEKLFF	TGTGCCAGCAGCACAACATACATGTCTAATGAAAAACTGTTTTTT
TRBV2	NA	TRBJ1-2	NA	CASSPVRGAAYGYTF	TGTGCCAGCAGTCCTGTTCGGGGGGCAGCCTATGGCTACACCTTC
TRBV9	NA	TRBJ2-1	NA	CASSVGTDPYNEQFF	TGTGCCAGCAGCGTAGGGACAGACCCCTACAATGAGCAGTTCTTC
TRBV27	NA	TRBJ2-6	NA	CASSVLAVDSAYSGANVLTF	TGTGCCAGCAGTGTCCTGGCCGTGGACAGTGCTTACTCTGGGGCCAACGTCCTGACTTTC
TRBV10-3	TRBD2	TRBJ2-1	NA	CAISESFSSSGGANEQFF	TGTGCCATCAGTGAGTCATTCTCGTCTAGCGGGGGGGCCAATGAGCAGTTCTTC
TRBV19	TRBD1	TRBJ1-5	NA	CASSTPMTGFSSNQPQHF	TGTGCCAGTAGTACCCCAATGACAGGGTTTTCCAGCAATCAGCCCCAGCATTTT
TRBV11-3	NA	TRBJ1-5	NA	CASSLALKQGQPQHF	TGTGCCAGCAGCTTAGCCCTCAAACAGGGCCAGCCCCAGCATTTT
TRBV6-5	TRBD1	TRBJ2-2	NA	CATGPTGVDTGELFF	TGTGCCACCGGTCCCACAGGGGTAGACACCGGGGAGCTGTTTTTT
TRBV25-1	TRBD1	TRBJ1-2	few	CASSNTGVGDGYTF	TGTGCCAGCAGTAATACAGGGGTTGGTGATGGCTACACCTTC
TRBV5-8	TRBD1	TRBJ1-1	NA	CASSLRQGGTEAFF	TGTGCCAGCAGCTTGAGACAGGGAGGAACTGAAGCTTTCTTT
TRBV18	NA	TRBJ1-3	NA	CASSPAKSSSSGNTIYF	TGTGCCAGCTCACCAGCAAAAAGCTCGAGCTCTGGAAACACCATATATTTT
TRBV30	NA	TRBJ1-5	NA	CAWSKGGINQPQHF	TGTGCCTGGAGTAAGGGAGGGATCAATCAGCCCCAGCATTTT
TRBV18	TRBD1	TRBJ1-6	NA	CASSTDRASPLHF	TGTGCCAGCTCAACGGACAGGGCCTCACCCCTCCACTTT
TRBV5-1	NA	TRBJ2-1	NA	CASSLGWERPYNEQFF	TGCGCCAGCAGCTTGGGGTGGGAGAGACCCTACAATGAGCAGTTCTTC
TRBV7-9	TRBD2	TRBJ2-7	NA	CASSSGLGGEQYF	TGTGCCAGCAGCTCAGGGCTGGGAGGGGAGCAGTACTTC
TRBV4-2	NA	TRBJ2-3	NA	CASSQDPSTDTQYF	TGTGCCAGCAGCCAAGATCCTAGCACAGATACGCAGTATTTT